This passage covers 9 T cell receptor beta chains from one sample sequenced in a study of blood T cell repertoires in COVID-19. Only in-frame clones appear in the TCRdb table, and some are missing; sequencing was by immunoSEQ multiplex PCR. The sample has fewer than 55,000 clones; around 80% are singletons. Source material: peripheral blood. The receptors stem from a woman of 80 years or more with COVID-19, enrolled during active disease.

The J gene is TRBJ2-7, the V gene TRBV7-9; maybe TRBD2 (5 bases). Germline V gives CDR1 SEHNR, CDR2 FQNEAQ (reference sequence). Between the trimmed V and J ends, which lost 5 bases and 3 bases, there was a span of 8 bases. There are 12 residues in the CDR3. As DNA, the CDR3 is TGTGCCAGCAGCCCCCGGGGCTACGAGCAGTACTTC. The encoded protein is CASSPRGYEQYF.

The chain is built from TRBV12-3 or TRBV12-4 and TRBJ2-2; D uncertain. Trimming shortened V by 6 bases and J by 4 bases, and 9 bases separated the two germline ends. The CDR3 runs 13 residues. The chain's CDR3 is CASRGSRTGELFF. CDR3 DNA: TGTGCCAGCAGAGGTAGCCGCACCGGGGAGCTGTTTTTT.

The chain recombines TRBV29-1 with TRBJ2-7; 12 bases are a match to TRBD1. Germline lookup yields CDR1 SQVTM and CDR2 ANQGSEA. This CDR3 region has 15 residues. V dropped 0 bases and J dropped 4; count of bases not matched to a gene: 4. The DNA for the CDR3 is TGCAGCGTTGAAGAGGGACAGGGGGCGAAATACGAGCAGTACTTC. Translated: CSVEEGQGAKYEQYF.

The chain carries TRBV9 and TRBJ1-2, with 8 bases fitting TRBD1. Trimming removed 4 bases from V and 8 bases from J; junction bases left unmatched: 10. This CDR3 region has 14 residues. The germline V gene encodes CDR1 SGDLS and CDR2 YYNGEE. The CDR3 DNA follows: TGTGCCAGCAGCACTCGTCAGGGGGCGGAAGGCTACACCTTC. It is translated as CASSTRQGAEGYTF.

The chain couples TRBV10-2 to TRBJ2-7, with 7 bases lining up with TRBD2. The germline gives CDR1 WSHSY, CDR2 SAAADI. The CDR3 totals 14 residues. Trimming at V came to 1 base and at J to 4 bases, leaving 4 bases not matched to a gene. CDR3 in DNA: TGCGCCAGCAGTGAGTGGGTAGCGGGTTACGAGCAGTACTTC. This gives the protein CASSEWVAGYEQYF.

About this clone: Sequence at one end of the junction differs from germline and may be a read error. CDR3: CASSDQGTSEKLFF. In nucleotides, the CDR3 is TGCGCCAGCAGTGATCAAGGGACTAGTGAAAAACTGTTTTTT. The chain uses TRBV10-2 and TRBJ1-4, with a weak D call TRBD1 (5 bases). The CDR3 loop spans 14 amino acids. Germline V lookup: CDR1 WSHSY, CDR2 SAAADI.

The genes are TRBV2 and TRBJ2-3; 13 nucleotides align to TRBD2. Germline CDR1 and CDR2: SNHLY and FYNNEI. This CDR3 region has 16 residues. V shed 4 bases, J shed 4 bases, and the junction held 5 bases outside the gene matches. The DNA of the CDR3 is TGTGCCAGCAGTGTCCGGACTAGCGGGAGCGCAGATACGCAGTATTTT. Protein: CASSVRTSGSADTQYF.

The chain joins TRBV5-5 to TRBJ1-5; tentative D call: TRBD1 (6 bases). CDR1 and CDR2 from the germline V gene are SGHKS and YYEKEE (reference sequence). V was cut by 5 bases and J by 5 bases, with 14 bases left in between. The length of the CDR3 is 14 residues. CDR3 residues: CASRIGAGDQPQHF. Written as DNA, the CDR3 is TGTGCCAGCAGGATTGGTGCAGGGGATCAGCCCCAGCATTTT.

This chain uses TRBV7-6 with TRBJ2-3, with D unresolved. V was cut by 5 bases and J by 3 bases, with 3 bases left in between. The CDR3 runs 11 residues. CDR1 SGHVS and CDR2 FNYEAQ come from the germline V gene. The CDR3 reads CASSPTDTQYF. In DNA form, the CDR3 reads TGTGCCAGCAGCCCAACAGATACGCAGTATTTT.